Listed below are T cell receptor beta chains from one sample, sequenced in a study of cytomegalovirus exposure and HLA in healthy donors. Using immunoSEQ multiplex PCR, the repertoire was profiled, and TCRdb retains in-frame clones only, with some absent. The sample carries tens of thousands of clones, roughly 80% recorded once. Sequenced: PBMCs. These receptors came from a woman aged 40 to 49 in good health and CMV-seropositive. Each CDR3 is given with its conserved first and last residue. Each record gives: V gene, clone size, D gene, J gene, CDR3 protein, CDR3 DNA. D genes are given only for firm matches. Clone size, where shown, is once, few, many, or a class for clones that have expanded.

V: TRBV4-3
size: once
D: TRBD2
J: TRBJ2-7
CDR3: CASSQDRGGLYEQYF
DNA: TGCGCCAGCAGCCAAGATCGCGGGGGGCTCTACGAGCAGTACTTC

V: TRBV7-2
size: NA
D: TRBD1
J: TRBJ2-1
CDR3: CASSLEGQAGLGSYNEQFF
DNA: TGTGCCAGCAGCCTAGAAGGACAGGCTGGATTGGGCTCTTACAATGAGCAGTTCTTC

V: TRBV2
size: NA
D: NA
J: TRBJ1-1
CDR3: CASSDPPSNTEAFF
DNA: TGTGCCAGCAGTGATCCCCCATCCAACACTGAAGCTTTCTTT

V: TRBV2
size: NA
D: NA
J: TRBJ1-5
CDR3: CASSPMQASNQPQHF
DNA: TGTGCCAGCAGCCCAATGCAGGCGTCAAATCAGCCCCAGCATTTT

V: TRBV27
size: NA
D: TRBD1
J: TRBJ1-5
CDR3: CASSFQTGGNQPQHF
DNA: TGTGCCAGCAGCTTCCAGACAGGGGGCAATCAGCCCCAGCATTTT

V: TRBV5-1
size: NA
D: TRBD2
J: TRBJ2-3
CDR3: CASSLEIYGGRDTQYF
DNA: TGCGCCAGCAGCTTGGAGATTTACGGCGGGAGGGATACGCAGTATTTT

V: TRBV7-3
size: NA
D: NA
J: TRBJ2-7
CDR3: CASSFHPSDEQYF
DNA: TGTGCCAGCAGCTTTCACCCTAGCGACGAGCAGTACTTC

V: TRBV4-1
size: NA
D: TRBD1
J: TRBJ1-2
CDR3: CASSTGQSNYGYTF
DNA: TGCGCCAGCAGCACGGGACAGTCAAACTATGGCTACACCTTC

V: TRBV5-3
size: NA
D: TRBD1
J: TRBJ1-4
CDR3: CARSPGTDEKLFF
DNA: TGTGCCAGAAGCCCTGGGACAGATGAAAAACTGTTTTTT

V: TRBV6-4
size: NA
D: TRBD1
J: TRBJ1-5
CDR3: CASSVGGEQPQHF
DNA: TGTGCCAGCAGTGTAGGGGGCGAACAGCCCCAGCATTTT

V: TRBV11-3
size: NA
D: NA
J: TRBJ2-5
CDR3: CASSLGPEETQYF
DNA: TGTGCCAGCAGCTTAGGCCCAGAAGAGACCCAGTACTTC

V: TRBV19
size: NA
D: TRBD1
J: TRBJ2-1
CDR3: CASSIGGRGQGEQFF
DNA: TGTGCCAGTAGTATAGGCGGCAGGGGGCAGGGTGAGCAGTTCTTC

V: TRBV27
size: NA
D: NA
J: TRBJ2-7
CDR3: CASSLNYEAYEQYF
DNA: TGTGCCAGCAGTTTAAACTACGAGGCCTACGAGCAGTACTTC

V: TRBV5-4
size: NA
D: TRBD1
J: TRBJ1-2
CDR3: CASRRQGALYGYTF
DNA: TGTGCCAGCAGGAGACAGGGGGCCCTCTACGGCTACACCTTC

V: TRBV27
size: NA
D: TRBD2
J: TRBJ2-2
CDR3: CASSLTSGNTGELFF
DNA: TGTGCCAGCAGTTTAACTAGCGGAAACACCGGGGAGCTGTTTTTT

V: TRBV27
size: NA
D: NA
J: TRBJ2-3
CDR3: CASSQIFGLFAERTDTQYF
DNA: TGTGCCAGCAGTCAAATTTTTGGACTCTTCGCCGAACGCACAGATACGCAGTATTTT

V: TRBV20-1
size: NA
D: NA
J: TRBJ2-2
CDR3: CSAPINGELFF
DNA: TGCAGTGCTCCCATCAATGGGGAGCTGTTTTTT

V: TRBV7-2
size: NA
D: TRBD1
J: TRBJ1-2
CDR3: CASSLGQGGYTF
DNA: TGTGCCAGCAGCTTAGGACAGGGTGGCTACACCTTC

V: TRBV29-1
size: NA
D: TRBD1
J: TRBJ2-3
CDR3: CSVVQGVTDTQYF
DNA: TGCAGCGTTGTACAGGGGGTCACAGATACGCAGTATTTT

V: TRBV9
size: NA
D: NA
J: TRBJ2-3
CDR3: CASSPTRLTDTQYF
DNA: TGTGCCAGCAGCCCGACTAGGCTCACAGATACGCAGTATTTT

V: TRBV5-1
size: NA
D: TRBD1
J: TRBJ1-2
CDR3: CASSDHGQVYGYTF
DNA: TGCGCCAGCAGCGACCACGGACAGGTCTATGGCTACACCTTC

V: TRBV11-2
size: NA
D: NA
J: TRBJ2-4
CDR3: CASSVTVLGAKNIQYF
DNA: TGTGCCAGCAGCGTGACAGTGCTGGGGGCCAAAAACATTCAGTACTTC

V: TRBV9
size: NA
D: NA
J: TRBJ2-7
CDR3: CASSVTEKVHEQYF
DNA: TGTGCCAGCAGCGTGACAGAGAAGGTCCACGAGCAGTACTTC

V: TRBV6-4
size: NA
D: TRBD2
J: TRBJ2-7
CDR3: CASSEELAATYEQYF
DNA: TGTGCCAGCAGTGAGGAACTAGCGGCTACCTACGAGCAGTACTTC

V: TRBV5-6
size: few
D: NA
J: TRBJ2-3
CDR3: CASSGPGRVNTQYF
DNA: TGTGCCAGCAGCGGACCCGGGAGAGTAAATACGCAGTATTTT

V: TRBV27
size: NA
D: NA
J: TRBJ1-2
CDR3: CASSLSGGNYGYTF
DNA: TGTGCCAGCAGTTTATCTGGCGGCAACTATGGCTACACCTTC

V: TRBV29-1
size: NA
D: NA
J: TRBJ1-2
CDR3: CSVVVENYGYTF
DNA: TGCAGCGTTGTGGTGGAGAACTATGGCTACACCTTC

V: TRBV6-1
size: NA
D: TRBD2
J: TRBJ2-5
CDR3: CASSEALLAGVVQYF
DNA: TGTGCCAGCAGTGAAGCGCTCCTAGCGGGAGTTGTTCAGTACTTC

V: TRBV7-8
size: NA
D: TRBD2
J: TRBJ2-1
CDR3: CASSRSLGLGKLAGEGNEQFF
DNA: TGTGCCAGCAGTCGAAGCTTAGGTCTAGGCAAACTAGCGGGAGAAGGCAATGAGCAGTTCTTC

V: TRBV18
size: few
D: NA
J: TRBJ2-5
CDR3: CASSPPSHRGRETQYF
DNA: TGTGCCAGCTCACCACCATCGCATCGGGGTAGGGAGACCCAGTACTTC

V: TRBV10-1
size: NA
D: TRBD1
J: TRBJ2-3
CDR3: CASRGDRDTDTQYF
DNA: TGCGCCAGCAGGGGGGACAGAGACACAGATACGCAGTATTTT

V: TRBV21-1
size: NA
D: NA
J: TRBJ1-1
CDR3: CASSKYGRLNTEAFF
DNA: TGTGCCAGCAGCAAGTACGGCAGGCTGAACACTGAAGCTTTCTTT

V: TRBV12-5
size: NA
D: NA
J: TRBJ2-1
CDR3: CASGLTGNEQFF
DNA: TGTGCTAGTGGTTTGACGGGAAATGAGCAGTTCTTC

V: TRBV12-5
size: NA
D: NA
J: TRBJ2-7
CDR3: CASGLGLVAYEQYF
DNA: TGTGCTAGTGGTTTGGGCTTAGTAGCCTACGAGCAGTACTTC

V: TRBV5-1
size: NA
D: NA
J: TRBJ2-4
CDR3: CASSLASTQKNIQYF
DNA: TGCGCCAGCAGCTTGGCCTCAACCCAGAAAAACATTCAGTACTTC

V: TRBV4-1
size: NA
D: NA
J: TRBJ1-5
CDR3: CASSQVEGKSQPQHF
DNA: TGCGCCAGCAGCCAAGTGGAGGGGAAGAGTCAGCCCCAGCATTTT

V: TRBV28
size: once
D: NA
J: TRBJ2-5
CDR3: CASSFGYEAQYF
DNA: TGTGCCAGCAGTTTCGGGTATGAGGCCCAGTACTTC